The TCR beta chain described here comes from a study of T cell responses to AZD1222 COVID-19 vaccine. Clones were read by immunoSEQ multiplex PCR, and TCRdb kept only the in-frame ones, dropping some. The sample has 100,000 to 150,000 clones; about 90% are singletons. The CDR3 runs 15 residues. J lost 2 bases, V lost 6 bases, and 8 bases had no gene match. CDR1 is SGHNT and CDR2 is YENEEA in the germline V gene. This specimen consisted of peripheral blood, obtained 28 days after the second AZD1222 dose. The chain carries TRBV11-3 and TRBJ1-2, with TRBD1 identical over 8 bases. This receptor was identified in an adult who received the AZD1222 COVID-19 vaccine. CDR3 DNA: TGTGCCAGCAGGGTTGGGGACAGGACCAACTATGGCTACACCTTC. Residues: CASRVGDRTNYGYTF.